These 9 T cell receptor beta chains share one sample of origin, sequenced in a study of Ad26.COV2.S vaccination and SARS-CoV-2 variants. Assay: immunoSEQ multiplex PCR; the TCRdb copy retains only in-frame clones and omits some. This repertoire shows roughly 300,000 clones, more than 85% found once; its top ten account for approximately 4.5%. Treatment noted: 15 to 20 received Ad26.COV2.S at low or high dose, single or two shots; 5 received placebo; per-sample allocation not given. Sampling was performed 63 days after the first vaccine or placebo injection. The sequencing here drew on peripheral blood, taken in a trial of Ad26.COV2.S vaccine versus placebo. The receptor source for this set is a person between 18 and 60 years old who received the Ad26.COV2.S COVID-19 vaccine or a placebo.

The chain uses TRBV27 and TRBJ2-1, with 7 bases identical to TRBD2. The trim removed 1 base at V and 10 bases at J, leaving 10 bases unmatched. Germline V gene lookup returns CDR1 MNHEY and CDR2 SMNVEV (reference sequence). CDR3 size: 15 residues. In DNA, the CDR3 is TGTGCCAGCAGTTTATGGGGGTTGGGGGGGGAAGAGCAGTTCTTC. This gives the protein CASSLWGLGGEEQFF.

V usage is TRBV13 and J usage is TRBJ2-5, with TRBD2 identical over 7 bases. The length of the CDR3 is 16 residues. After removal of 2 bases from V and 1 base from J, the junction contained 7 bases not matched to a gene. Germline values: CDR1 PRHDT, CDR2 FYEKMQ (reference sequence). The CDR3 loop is CASSLRKAGAQETQYF. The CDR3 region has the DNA TGTGCCAGCAGCTTAAGGAAGGCGGGAGCCCAAGAGACCCAGTACTTC.

The CDR3 coding sequence is TGTGCCAGCAGTTTAGGCAGGAACTACAATGAGCAGTTCTTC. It encodes CASSLGRNYNEQFF. The chain couples TRBV28 to TRBJ2-1, with D uncertain. This CDR3 is 14 amino acids long. V was trimmed by 2 bases and J by 3 bases, leaving 8 bases between them. CDR1 is MDHEN and CDR2 is SYDVKM in the germline V gene.

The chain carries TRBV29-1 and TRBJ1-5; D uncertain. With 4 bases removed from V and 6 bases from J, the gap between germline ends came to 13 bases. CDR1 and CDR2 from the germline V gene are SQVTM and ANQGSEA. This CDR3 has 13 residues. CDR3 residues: CSVVYGLGQPQHF. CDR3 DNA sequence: TGCAGCGTTGTATACGGTCTTGGTCAGCCCCAGCATTTT. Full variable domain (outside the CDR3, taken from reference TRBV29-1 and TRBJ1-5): SAVISQKPSRDICQRGTSLTIQCQVDSQVTMMFWYRQQPGQSLTLIATANQGSEATYESGFVIDKFPISRPNLTFSTLTVSNMSPEDSSIYLCSVVYGLGQPQHFGDGTRLSIL.

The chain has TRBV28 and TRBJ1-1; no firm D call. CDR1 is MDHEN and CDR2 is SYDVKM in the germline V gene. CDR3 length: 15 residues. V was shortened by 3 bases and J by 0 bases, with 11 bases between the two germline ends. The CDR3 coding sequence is TGTGCCAGCAGTTTTGGTTACCCCATGAACACTGAAGCTTTCTTT. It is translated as CASSFGYPMNTEAFF.

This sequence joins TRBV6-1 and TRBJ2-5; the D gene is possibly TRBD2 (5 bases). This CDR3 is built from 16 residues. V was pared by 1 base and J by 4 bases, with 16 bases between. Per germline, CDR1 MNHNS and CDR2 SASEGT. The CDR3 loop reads CASSEGAARGVETQYF. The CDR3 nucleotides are TGTGCCAGCAGTGAAGGGGCGGCTCGGGGAGTAGAGACCCAGTACTTC.

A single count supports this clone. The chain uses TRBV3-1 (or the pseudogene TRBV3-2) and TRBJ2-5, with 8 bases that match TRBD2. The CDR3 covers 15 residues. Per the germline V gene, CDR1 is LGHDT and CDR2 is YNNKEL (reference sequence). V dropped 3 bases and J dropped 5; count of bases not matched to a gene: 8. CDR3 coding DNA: TGTGCCAGCAGCCAGCCGGGACTAGGGGGTGAGACCCAGTACTTC. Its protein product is CASSQPGLGGETQYF.

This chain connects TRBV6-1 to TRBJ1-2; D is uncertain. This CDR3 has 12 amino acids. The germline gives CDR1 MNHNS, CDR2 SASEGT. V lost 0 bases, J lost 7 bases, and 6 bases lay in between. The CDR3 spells CASSEAWAGYTF. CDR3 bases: TGTGCCAGCAGTGAAGCTTGGGCTGGCTACACCTTC.

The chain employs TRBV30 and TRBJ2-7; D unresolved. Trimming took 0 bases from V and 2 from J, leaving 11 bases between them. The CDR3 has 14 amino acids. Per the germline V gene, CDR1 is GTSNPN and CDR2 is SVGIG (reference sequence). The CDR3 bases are TGTGCCTGGAGTGTCCTGGAGCGCGCCTACGAGCAGTACTTC. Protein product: CAWSVLERAYEQYF.